The 10 T cell receptor beta chains presented below share a single source sample, sequenced in a study of multiple sclerosis patients with progressive multifocal leukoencephalopathy. Profiling relied on immunoSEQ multiplex PCR, and the TCRdb table lists in-frame clones only, not all of them. The sample records more than 30,000 clones, roughly 87% being singletons. The time point was: time of PML onset. The sequencing used PBMCs, collected from a patient treated with natalizumab. All receptors derive from a middle-aged woman with progressive multifocal leukoencephalopathy.

The chain links TRBV6-5 to TRBJ1-1; 7 bases are a match to TRBD1. Trimming cost V 5 bases and J 1 base; bases outside gene matches: 4. The CDR3 has 14 amino acids. The V gene's germline CDR1 is MNHEY and CDR2 SVGAGI. CDR3 in amino acids: CASSLGTANTEAFF. CDR3 DNA sequence: TGTGCCAGCAGTCTCGGGACAGCGAACACTGAAGCTTTCTTT.

This clone was counted once. V is TRBV9 and J is TRBJ2-3; perhaps TRBD1 as D (7 bases). This CDR3 contains 18 residues. Between the trimmed V and J ends, which lost 0 bases and 6 bases, there was a span of 23 bases. Germline CDR1 SGDLS, CDR2 YYNGEE. The CDR3 coding sequence is TGTGCCAGCAGCGTAGCGGGTAGCGGCTCCTCCAGGGGGGATACGCAGTATTTT. It is translated as CASSVAGSGSSRGDTQYF.

The rearrangement joins TRBV27 to TRBJ2-3; no reliable D call. CDR1 is MNHEY, CDR2 SMNVEV, per germline (reference sequence). The CDR3 is made up of 13 amino acids. V gave up 6 bases and J gave up 3 bases, with 10 bases separating them. CDR3: CASSPVVTDTQYF. The CDR3 DNA reads TGTGCCAGCAGCCCTGTGGTTACAGATACGCAGTATTTT.

The chain combines TRBV6-1 with TRBJ2-7; 9 bases are shared with TRBD1. With V trimmed by 2 bases and J by 3 bases, 5 bases remained unmatched. The CDR3 is 15 residues long. Germline CDR1 and CDR2: MNHNS and SASEGT. The CDR3, as DNA: TGTGCCAGCAGTGAACAAGCGACAGGGGGCTACGAGCAGTACTTC. This gives the protein CASSEQATGGYEQYF.

The chain employs TRBV13 and TRBJ2-7; 11 bases are shared with TRBD1. CDR1 and CDR2 (germline): PRHDT, FYEKMQ (reference sequence). V dropped 7 bases and J dropped 6; count of bases not matched to a gene: 5. The CDR3 contains 13 residues. DNA of the CDR3: TGTGCCAGCACCAGGGACAGGGGGTCCGAGCAGTACTTC. Protein product: CASTRDRGSEQYF.

The rearrangement uses TRBV4-3 and TRBJ2-3; TRBD1 matches at 7 bases. Unmatched junction bases numbered 10, after V lost 4 bases and J lost 0 bases. The CDR3 is made up of 17 amino acids. CDR1 and CDR2 (germline): LGHNA, YSLEER. For the CDR3, the DNA is TGCGCCAGCAGCCCCGCGATACAGGGGTATAGCACAGATACGCAGTATTTT. Encoded protein: CASSPAIQGYSTDTQYF.

This clone appeared once. The chain combines TRBV30 with TRBJ1-5, with 8 bases lining up with TRBD1. After removal of 5 bases from V and 3 bases from J, the junction contained 3 bases not matched to a gene. CDR1 GTSNPN and CDR2 SVGIG come from the germline V gene (reference sequence). This CDR3 has 13 amino acids. CDR3: CAWGQGDNQPQHF. CDR3 nucleotide sequence: TGTGCCTGGGGACAGGGTGACAATCAGCCCCAGCATTTT.

The V and J genes are TRBV5-6 and TRBJ2-5; D is tentatively TRBD1 or TRBD2 (5 bases each). CDR1 is SGHDT, CDR2 YYEEEE, per germline. CDR3 size: 16 residues. The V end lost 4 bases, the J end lost 3 bases, and 19 bases lay between the germline ends. The CDR3 DNA sequence: TGTGCCAGCAGCGCCCGGGACGCCGGTTCGGAAGAGACCCAGTACTTC. Translated: CASSARDAGSEETQYF.

The rearrangement joins TRBV6-5 to TRBJ1-5, with 11 positions matching TRBD1. CDR3 length: 15 residues. Per germline, CDR1 MNHEY and CDR2 SVGAGI. V was pared by 7 bases and J by 6 bases, with 8 bases of the junction left unmatched. The CDR3 region is CASTPGTGGRQPQHF. In DNA, the CDR3 is TGTGCCAGCACGCCCGGGACAGGGGGACGTCAGCCCCAGCATTTT.

The gene calls are TRBV29-1 and TRBJ2-1; 9 nucleotides agree with TRBD2. The CDR3 consists of 15 residues. V lost 6 bases to trimming and J lost 5 bases; unmatched junction nucleotides: 11. Germline lookup yields CDR1 SQVTM and CDR2 ANQGSEA. CDR3 loop: CSVVRLAGIDNEQFF. The CDR3 region has the DNA TGCAGCGTCGTTAGGCTAGCGGGAATCGACAATGAGCAGTTCTTC.